The source of this T cell receptor (beta chain) is a study of tumor-infiltrating lymphocytes in primary liver carcinoma (dated by TCRdb to about 2017). Regarding the research as a whole: Between late 2015 and March 2016, five patients in China with histopathologically diagnosed primary liver carcinoma had surgical resection. Of the five patients (three men and two women, aged 30 to 69 years), four had hepatocellular carcinoma and one had combined HCC and intrahepatic cholangiocarcinoma. The tumors of the five patients were staged as T1-T3 N0M0, with maximum diameters ranging from roughly 4 to 10 cm. Samples yielded roughly 3.5 to 7.5 million productive TCRbeta reads; read depth did not differ significantly between tissue types. TCRbeta repertoire sequencing, expression microarrays and whole-exome sequencing were combined in the study across five regions of each liver tumor, with adjacent normal tissue and blood also included. A total of some 35 specimens from 5 patients underwent TCRbeta repertoire sequencing, comprising about 25 tumor regions, 5 adjacent noncancerous liver tissues and 5 peripheral blood samples. Repertoires from technical replicates were highly reproducible, with mean shared-clone rates roughly 0.86 and correlation coefficients above 0.95. Overall results and qualifications from the work: Consistent with antigen-driven expansion, pairs of tumor regions showed higher repertoire overlap (mean roughly 35%) than either tumor-adjacent pairs (roughly 17%) or tumor-blood pairs (approximately 15%). The study included only a handful of patients, and the authors note findings should be validated in a larger study. Because only the TCR beta chain was sequenced and unpaired alpha chains were not captured, true repertoire diversity is likely underestimated. The top 250 clones made up a significantly larger repertoire fraction in tumors than in blood (p = 0.039). Because the samples were bulk and unsorted, CD4+ and CD8+ T cell repertoires could not be compared.

Starting from about 550 ng total RNA, TCRbeta-specific cDNA was produced by reverse transcription with a constant-region primer and ProtoScript II reverse transcriptase. TCRbeta libraries were built with three nested multiplex PCR rounds, a slightly modified ARM-PCR procedure. Multiplex TRBV1-TRBV30 forward primers and a Cbeta reverse primer were used in the first two PCR rounds, each of which was run for roughly 9 cycles. Sample barcodes and Illumina adapters were added in a final 25-cycle PCR with Deep VentR polymerase. Before sequencing, amplicons of 200-500 bp were gel-purified using a QIAquick gel extraction kit. An Illumina HiSeq 2500 was used to sequence the TCRbeta amplicons with 250-bp paired-end reads. The authors' analysis ran thus. To recover full CDR3 sequences, reads were quality-trimmed using Trimmomatic v0.33 and paired reads were then merged using FLASH v1.2.11. V, D and J germline segments were assigned to the rearranged TCRbeta sequences by MiGEC v1.2.1b. VDJtools v1.0.0 computed clonotype statistics and Shannon-Wiener diversity indices. To reduce sampling bias, subsequent analyses other than the diversity analysis used only the 250 most abundant clonotypes in each sample. Through fastp at Q25 and MiXCR, TCRdb rebuilt clones from the public reads, retaining in-frame beta chains. Merged by CDR3 protein, the rows form single entries marked with the most common genes and DNA. It is TCRdb's table, rather than the study itself, that gives the V and J calls and clone size. Counted in this sample were 310,000 or so distinct CDR3 sequences; approximately 64% of them appeared once. In total, the top ten clones hold about 6% of the sample.

Blood RNA was extracted from unsorted whole blood using TRIzol reagent, and germline DNA was obtained with the DNeasy Blood & Tissue kit. At the time of sampling, the patients were treatment-naive and had chronic HBV infection. Before surgery, four milliliters of peripheral blood were collected into K2EDTA tubes. Including the terminal cysteine and phenylalanine, the CDR3 comprises 14 residues. CDR3 DNA only is kept here, 42 bases in frame from base 1. As for this clonotype: Its antigen target is currently unknown. A single base separates this from a much larger clone, so it may be a read error.

The sequenced material came from peripheral blood. The V and J genes are TRBV12-3 or TRBV12-4 and TRBJ2-7; 8 central bases correspond to TRBD1. The receptor comes from a man aged 35-49 years with primary liver carcinoma and hepatitis B virus infection. This receptor carries the CDR3 CASSPRTGTYGQYF. The DNA reads TGTGCCAGCAGCCCCCGGACAGGGACCTACGGGCAGTACTTC.